This TCR beta chain comes out of a study of T cell responses to AZD1222 COVID-19 vaccine. TCRdb's copy holds only in-frame clones and misses some; the assay was immunoSEQ multiplex PCR. Altogether fewer than 130,000 clones are present, around 93% being singletons, with the ten largest covering approximately 2.9%. About this clone itself: Antigen unknown.

Regarding the study as a whole: Spike-wide coverage was observed for vaccine-associated CD4 TCRs, with dominant responses at 160-218 and 743-854.

This CDR3 contains 13 residues. V lost 2 bases and J 1 base, leaving 8 bases between the germline ends. CDR1 and CDR2 from the germline V gene are GTSNPN and SVGIG (reference sequence). V is TRBV30 and J is TRBJ1-1; the D is unclear. The material sequenced was peripheral blood, taken 28 days after the second AZD1222 dose. The receptor's source is an adult who received the AZD1222 COVID-19 vaccine. The CDR3 sequence is CAWSFAGNTEAFF. The CDR3 DNA sequence: TGTGCCTGGAGTTTTGCCGGGAACACTGAAGCTTTCTTT.